What follows are 14 T cell receptor beta chains derived from one specimen sequenced in a study of T cells in Graves' hyperthyroidism and ophthalmopathy (dated by TCRdb to between 2019 and 2020). Receptors were amplified or captured by multiplex PCR. Sequenced using an Illumina HiSeq 2000. TCR beta CDR3 regions were amplified from RNA transcripts. The TCR CDR3 was subjected to a first round of RT-PCR using the HTBI primer set and the Qiagen OneStep RT-PCR kit. TCRdb reworked the public reads: Q25 trimming with fastp, MiXCR clone assembly, productive beta chains retained. Rows matching on CDR3 protein sequence are summarized as one entry with the most common DNA and genes. The sample table contains approximately 600,000 distinct CDR3 sequences; only one count was recorded for less than 25% of them. Roughly a third of the sample comes from the top ten. The sequencing input was blood. These TCRs come from a man aged 25 to 45 with Graves' ophthalmopathy.

This clonotype occurred many times. The chain recombines TRBV2 with TRBJ2-7; D gene ambiguous. The CDR3 loop spans 10 amino acids. Germline-derived CDR1 and CDR2 are SNHLY and FYNNEI. Between the trimmed V and J ends, which lost 6 bases and 4 bases, there was a span of 4 bases. CDR3 in amino acids: CASSLYEQYF. In DNA, the CDR3 is TGTGCCAGCAGCTTATACGAGCAGTACTTC.

The table lists this clonotype with a few counts. The rearrangement uses TRBV20-1 and TRBJ1-2; D ambiguous. Trimming pared 5 bases from V and 5 bases from J, leaving 15 bases between. Germline CDR1 DFQATT, CDR2 SNEGSKA (reference sequence). CDR3 length equals 13 residues. CDR3 sequence reads: CSALSPAGYGYTF. The CDR3, as DNA: TGCAGTGCTCTGTCCCCGGCGGGATATGGCTACACCTTC.

The J gene is TRBJ2-3, the V gene TRBV28; tentatively, D is TRBD1 or TRBD2 (5 bases each). This CDR3 is built from 14 residues. Per the germline V gene, CDR1 is MDHEN and CDR2 is SYDVKM. The V and J ends lost 6 bases and 5 bases respectively, with 15 bases between them. The CDR3 coding sequence is TGTGCCAGCAGGCAAGCGGACAAGGTAGATACGCAGTATTTT. Translating it yields CASRQADKVDTQYF.

In its sample, this clonotype was seen many times. The rearrangement links TRBV2 to TRBJ1-4; D unresolved. Germline CDR1 reads SNHLY; CDR2 reads FYNNEI. There are 11 residues in the CDR3. V gave up 4 bases and J gave up 8 bases, with 5 bases separating them. The CDR3 spells CASSVGEKLFF. CDR3 sequence (DNA): TGTGCCAGCAGTGTTGGGGAAAAACTGTTTTTT. Using reference TRBV2 and TRBJ1-4 for the parts outside the CDR3, the full variable domain is EPEVTQTPSHQVTQMGQEVILRCVPISNHLYFYWYRQILGQKVEFLVSFYNNEISEKSEIFDDQFSVERPDGSNFTLKIRSTKLEDSAMYFCASSVGEKLFFGSGTQLSVL.

This clonotype was seen a few times. This chain connects TRBV11-2 to TRBJ2-1; 7 nucleotides line up with TRBD2. V lost 2 bases, J lost 4 bases, and 5 bases stayed unmatched. The CDR3 length is 15 residues. Germline CDR1 is SGHAT and CDR2 is FQNNGV. CDR3 sequence (DNA): TGTGCCAGCAGCTTACGGGGCGGGAGATACAATGAGCAGTTCTTC. Residues: CASSLRGGRYNEQFF.

This clonotype has just a few counts. J is TRBJ2-5 and V is TRBV29-1, with unresolved D. The CDR3 has 12 residues. Germline V lookup: CDR1 SQVTM, CDR2 ANQGSEA. Trimming pared 2 bases from V and 5 bases from J, leaving 9 bases between. As DNA, the CDR3 is TGCAGCGTTGAAAACAGTAGGGAGACCCAGTACTTC. Translation: CSVENSRETQYF.

This clonotype was detected only a few times. The gene calls are TRBV19 and TRBJ2-1; possible D gene TRBD2, 6 bases. The germline V and J ends were trimmed by 4 bases and 4 bases, with 11 bases remaining between them. This CDR3 has 14 residues. Per germline, CDR1 LNHDA and CDR2 SQIVND (reference sequence). In nucleotides, the CDR3 is TGTGCCAGTAGTAGGAGGGAGTGGTACAATGAGCAGTTCTTC. Residues: CASSRREWYNEQFF.

This chain joins TRBV28 and TRBJ2-7, with 12 nucleotides matching TRBD1. The CDR3 totals 19 residues. The V and J ends lost 4 bases and 5 bases, in that order; junction bases with no gene match: 18. Germline lookup yields CDR1 MDHEN and CDR2 SYDVKM. CDR3 DNA sequence: TGTGCCAGCAGTTCAGGGACAGGGGGCCTGAGGACTAGGCTCCACGAGCAGTACTTC. Translated, it gives CASSSGTGGLRTRLHEQYF. The entire variable domain, with the rest obtained from reference TRBV28 and TRBJ2-7, is as follows: DVKVTQSSRYLVKRTGEKVFLECVQDMDHENMFWYRQDPGLGLRLIYFSYDVKMKEKGDIPEGYSVSREKKERFSLILESASTNQTSMYLCASSSGTGGLRTRLHEQYFGPGTRLTVT.

In this sample, this clonotype turned up a few times. This chain uses TRBV28 with TRBJ2-5, with TRBD2 matching 9 bases. Unmatched junction bases numbered 10, after V lost 10 bases and J lost 4 bases. Germline V lookup: CDR1 MDHEN, CDR2 SYDVKM. The CDR3 sequence is 14 residues long. The CDR3 here is CATNSGSALETQYF. CDR3 sequence (DNA): TGTGCCACTAATAGCGGGAGCGCACTAGAGACCCAGTACTTC.

This clonotype was detected only a few times. The chain couples TRBV20-1 to TRBJ1-5; maybe TRBD1 (5 bases). V was cut by 6 bases and J by 4 bases, with 16 bases left in between. CDR3 size: 14 residues. Germline V gene data show CDR1 as DFQATT and CDR2 as SNEGSKA (reference sequence). Here the CDR3 reads CSAKPGTLNQPQHF. The CDR3 nucleotides are TGCAGTGCGAAACCCGGGACCCTGAATCAGCCCCAGCATTTT.

This clonotype was observed many times. This chain's CDR3 is CASSLDLGLDYEQYF. In DNA form, the CDR3 reads TGTGCCAGCAGCTTAGATCTCGGACTAGACTACGAGCAGTACTTC. V gene TRBV11-2 combines with J gene TRBJ2-7; 7 positions agree with TRBD2. V was clipped by 0 bases and J by 3 bases; unmatched bases: 5. This CDR3 contains 15 residues. Germline V CDR1 and CDR2: SGHAT, FQNNGV.

The chain uses TRBV13 and TRBJ1-6; D is unresolved. This CDR3 region has 13 residues. The V end was cut by 3 bases, the J end by 10 bases, with 10 bases between. Germline CDR1 PRHDT, CDR2 FYEKMQ (reference sequence). Written as DNA, the CDR3 is TGTGCCAGCAGCTTCTCAGGTCGCTCACCCCTCCACTTT. Its protein is CASSFSGRSPLHF.

The chain links TRBV30 to TRBJ1-6; D is perhaps TRBD1 (6 bases). V was trimmed by 2 bases and J by 7 bases, leaving 12 bases between them. The CDR3 length is 14 residues. CDR1 and CDR2 from the germline V gene are GTSNPN and SVGIG (reference sequence). In DNA, the CDR3 is TGTGCCTGGAGTCCGGGAGGGGGAAATTCACCCCTCCACTTT. Its translation: CAWSPGGGNSPLHF.

This clonotype was recorded a few times. The chain joins TRBV6-2 or TRBV6-3 to TRBJ2-7, with 9 bases lining up with TRBD2. The CDR3 is made up of 16 amino acids. CDR1 and CDR2 from the germline V gene are MNHEY and SVGEGT. Trimming took 0 bases from V and 7 from J; bases not matched to a gene: 10. Written as DNA, the CDR3 is TGTGCCAGCAGTTACTCGATAGCGGGAGTCTCCGGGGAGCAGTACTTC. It specifies CASSYSIAGVSGEQYF.